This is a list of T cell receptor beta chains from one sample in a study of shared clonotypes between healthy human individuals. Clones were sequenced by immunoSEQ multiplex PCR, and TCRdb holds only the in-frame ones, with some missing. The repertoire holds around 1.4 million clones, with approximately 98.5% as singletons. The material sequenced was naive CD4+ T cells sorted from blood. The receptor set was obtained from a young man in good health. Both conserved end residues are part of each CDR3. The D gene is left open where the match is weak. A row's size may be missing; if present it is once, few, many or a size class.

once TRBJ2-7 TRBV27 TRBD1 TGTGCCAGCAGTAAACAGGGGGCGATATCCTACGAGCAGTACTTC CASSKQGAISYEQYF
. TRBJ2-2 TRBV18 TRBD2 TGTGCCAGCTCTATCTTAAGCGGGACTGGAAACACCGGGGAGCTGTTTTTT CASSILSGTGNTGELFF
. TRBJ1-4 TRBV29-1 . TGCAGCGTTGGGGATTTAAAACTGTTTTTT CSVGDLKLFF
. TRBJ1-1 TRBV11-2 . TGTGCCAGCAGCCCGGGGCAGCAGAGGGTTAAAGCTTTCTTT CASSPGQQRVKAFF
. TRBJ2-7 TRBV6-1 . TGTGCCAGCAGAATAGGACACGTATCCTACGAGCAGTACTTC CASRIGHVSYEQYF
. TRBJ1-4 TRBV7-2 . TGTGCCAGCAGCTCGACGGGGACTAATGAAAAACTGTTTTTT CASSSTGTNEKLFF
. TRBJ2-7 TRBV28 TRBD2 TGTGCCAGCAGTTCGTTTAAAAGCGGGATCTCCTACGAGCAGTACTTC CASSSFKSGISYEQYF
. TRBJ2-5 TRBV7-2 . TGTGCCAGCAGCTTACGACGGATTCAAGAGACCCAGTACTTC CASSLRRIQETQYF
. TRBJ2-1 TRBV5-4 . TGTGCCAGCAGCTTGACACTGCCCTCCTACAATGAGCAGTTCTTC CASSLTLPSYNEQFF
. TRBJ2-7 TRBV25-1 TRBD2 TGTGCCAGCAAGTTTGGTCAGGCGGGAGGGCCGGGAGAGCAGTACTTC CASKFGQAGGPGEQYF